This section outlines one TCR beta chain sequence together with its context. Its target is not known. This sample is part of a study of T cell repertoires in ileal Crohn's disease. Clones were read by immunoSEQ multiplex PCR, and TCRdb kept only the in-frame ones, dropping some. The sample holds about 16,000 clones, under 80% seen once. Overall study findings and caveats: Compared with non-smokers, active smokers at surgery showed more clonal expansions.

The V segment lost 3 bases and the J segment 6 bases; nucleotides outside the gene matches: 0. Germline CDR1 is LNHNV and CDR2 is YYDKDF (reference sequence). This CDR3 region has 12 residues. Sequenced: ileal tissue. The J gene is TRBJ1-1, the V gene TRBV15; TRBD1 matches 8 bases. The sequence derives from an adult with Crohn's disease. The DNA for the CDR3 is TGTGCCACCAGCAGGACAGGGGCTGAAGCTTTCTTT. It is translated as CATSRTGAEAFF.